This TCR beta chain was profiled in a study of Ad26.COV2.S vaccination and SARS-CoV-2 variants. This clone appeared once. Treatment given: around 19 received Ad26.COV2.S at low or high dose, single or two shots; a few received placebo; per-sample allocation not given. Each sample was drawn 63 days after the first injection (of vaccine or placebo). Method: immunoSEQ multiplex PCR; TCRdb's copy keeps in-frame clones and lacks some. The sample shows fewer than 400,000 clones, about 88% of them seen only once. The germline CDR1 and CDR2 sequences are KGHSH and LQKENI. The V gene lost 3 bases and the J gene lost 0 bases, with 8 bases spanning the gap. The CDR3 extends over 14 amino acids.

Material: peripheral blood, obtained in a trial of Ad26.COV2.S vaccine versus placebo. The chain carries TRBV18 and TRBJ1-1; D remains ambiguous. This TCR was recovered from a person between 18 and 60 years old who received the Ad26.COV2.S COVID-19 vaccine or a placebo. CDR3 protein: CASSPPSLNTEAFF. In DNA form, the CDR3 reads TGTGCCAGCTCACCCCCCAGCTTGAACACTGAAGCTTTCTTT.